Following are 8 T cell receptor beta chains from one sample sequenced in a study of cytomegalovirus exposure and HLA in healthy donors. A multiplex PCR was run with 60 Vbeta primers and 13 Jbeta primers. Assay: immunoSEQ multiplex PCR; the TCRdb copy retains only in-frame clones and omits some. The table shows about 94,000 clones, with about three fifths occurring only once. The material sequenced was PBMCs. These TCRs come from a man aged 25-40 years in good health and CMV-seronegative.

The genes are TRBV6-1 and TRBJ1-3; the match to TRBD1 covers 11 bases. V trimming: 4 bases; J trimming: 7 bases; junction bases outside the gene matches: 0. From germline, CDR1 is MNHNS and CDR2 SASEGT. CDR3 size: 13 residues. The CDR3, as DNA: TGTGCCAGCAGTGGGGACAGGGGGAACACCATATATTTT. Translating gives CASSGDRGNTIYF.

This clone turned up a few times. J is TRBJ2-3 and V is TRBV6-6, with 10 bases fitting TRBD2. CDR1 is MNHNY and CDR2 is SVGAGI in the germline V gene (reference sequence). The CDR3 runs to 15 residues. The V gene end was trimmed by 5 bases and the J gene end by 3 bases; junction bases not matched to a gene: 5. CDR3 in amino acids: CASSSLAGVTDTQYF. The CDR3 coding sequence is TGTGCCAGCAGTAGCCTAGCGGGAGTGACAGATACGCAGTATTTT.

This sequence joins TRBV6-6 and TRBJ2-7; TRBD2 might be the D (5 bases). This CDR3 has 13 residues. Germline V gene lookup returns CDR1 MNHNY and CDR2 SVGAGI (reference sequence). Trimming took off 2 bases at V and 7 bases at J, with 12 bases between the two ends. As DNA, the CDR3 is TGTGCCAGCAGTTACCCTCCCCCGGGAGAGCAGTACTTC. The encoded protein is CASSYPPPGEQYF.

A single count supports this clone. V gene TRBV28 combines with J gene TRBJ1-5; D may be TRBD1 (5 bases). V lost 5 bases to trimming and J lost 0 bases, with 5 bases between them. CDR3 length: 13 residues. From germline, CDR1 is MDHEN and CDR2 SYDVKM. Here the CDR3 reads CASSTGSNQPQHF. The CDR3, as DNA: TGTGCCAGCAGTACAGGTAGCAATCAGCCCCAGCATTTT.

The chain has TRBV5-4 and TRBJ2-7; TRBD1 aligns across 7 bases. Germline CDR1 reads SGHNT; CDR2 reads YYREEE (reference sequence). V shed 5 bases and J 2 bases; nucleotides not matched to a gene: 7. The CDR3 sequence is 14 residues long. The DNA of the CDR3 is TGTGCCAGCAGTCAAGGGGGACAGACCTACGAGCAGTACTTC. Translating gives CASSQGGQTYEQYF.

This chain uses TRBV6-4 with TRBJ2-3, with 8 bases fitting TRBD1. The CDR3 contains 15 residues. The J segment lost 6 bases and the V segment lost 0 bases, leaving 5 bases of the junction unmatched. Germline V gene data show CDR1 as MRHNA and CDR2 as SNTAGT. CDR3 amino acids: CASSDSGTGGDTQYF. As DNA, the CDR3 is TGTGCCAGCAGTGACTCCGGGACAGGCGGGGATACGCAGTATTTT.

This clone was found once. The chain carries TRBV27 and TRBJ2-6, with D possibly matching TRBD1 (6 bases). The CDR3 is 18 residues long. From germline, CDR1 is MNHEY and CDR2 SMNVEV (reference sequence). The ends were cut back, 3 bases at V and 2 bases at J, with 17 bases in the middle. The CDR3 reads CASSLERDIMTGANVLTF. DNA for the CDR3: TGTGCCAGCAGTTTGGAACGGGACATAATGACTGGGGCCAACGTCCTGACTTTC.

V gene TRBV6-5 combines with J gene TRBJ2-1; unclear D gene. The CDR3 loop spans 12 amino acids. Per the germline V gene, CDR1 is MNHEY and CDR2 is SVGAGI. With 6 bases removed from V and 6 bases from J, the gap between germline ends came to 9 bases. CDR3 DNA: TGTGCCAGCAGCCCCCGGAGCAATGAGCAGTTCTTC. Protein sequence: CASSPRSNEQFF.